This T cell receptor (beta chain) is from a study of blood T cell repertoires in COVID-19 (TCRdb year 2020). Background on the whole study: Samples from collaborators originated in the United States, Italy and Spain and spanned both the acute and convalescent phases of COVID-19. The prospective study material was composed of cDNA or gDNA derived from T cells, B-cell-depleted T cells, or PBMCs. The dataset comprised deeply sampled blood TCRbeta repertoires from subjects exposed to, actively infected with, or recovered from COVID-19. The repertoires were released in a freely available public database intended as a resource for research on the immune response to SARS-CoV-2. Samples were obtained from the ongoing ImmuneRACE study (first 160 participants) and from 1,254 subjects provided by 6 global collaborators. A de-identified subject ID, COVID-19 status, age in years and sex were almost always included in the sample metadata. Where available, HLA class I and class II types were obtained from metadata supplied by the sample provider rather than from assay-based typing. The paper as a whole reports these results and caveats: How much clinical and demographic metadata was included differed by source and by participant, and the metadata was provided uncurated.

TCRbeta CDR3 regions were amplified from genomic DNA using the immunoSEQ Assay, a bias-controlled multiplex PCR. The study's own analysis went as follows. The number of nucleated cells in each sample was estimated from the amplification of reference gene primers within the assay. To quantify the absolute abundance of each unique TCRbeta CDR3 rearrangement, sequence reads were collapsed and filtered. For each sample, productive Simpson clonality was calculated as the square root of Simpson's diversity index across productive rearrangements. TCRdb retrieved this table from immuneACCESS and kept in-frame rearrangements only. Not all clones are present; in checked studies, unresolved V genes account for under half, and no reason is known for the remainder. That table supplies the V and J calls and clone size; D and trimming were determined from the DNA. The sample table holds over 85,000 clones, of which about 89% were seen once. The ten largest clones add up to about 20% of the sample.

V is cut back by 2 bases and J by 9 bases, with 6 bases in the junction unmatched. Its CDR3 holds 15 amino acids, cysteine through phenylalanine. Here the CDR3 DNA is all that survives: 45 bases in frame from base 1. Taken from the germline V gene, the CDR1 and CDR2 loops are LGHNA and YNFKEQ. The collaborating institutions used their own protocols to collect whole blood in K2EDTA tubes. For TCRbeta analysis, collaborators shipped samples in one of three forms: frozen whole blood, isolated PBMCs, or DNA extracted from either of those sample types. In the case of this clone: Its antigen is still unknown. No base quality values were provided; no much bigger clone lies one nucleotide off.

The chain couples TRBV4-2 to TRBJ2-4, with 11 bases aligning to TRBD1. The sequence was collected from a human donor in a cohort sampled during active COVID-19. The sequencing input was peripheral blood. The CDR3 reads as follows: CASSQITGTGGIQYF. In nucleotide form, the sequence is TGTGCCAGCAGCCAAATAACCGGGACAGGGGGCATTCAGTACTTC.